These 24 T cell receptor beta chains were all obtained from the same sample, sequenced in a study of blood T cell repertoires in COVID-19. The assay was immunoSEQ multiplex PCR, and TCRdb's table has in-frame clones only and misses some. The sample shows about 36,000 clones, roughly four fifths of them seen only once. The sample taken for sequencing was peripheral blood. The receptors come from a human donor in a cohort sampled during active or convalescent COVID-19. The donor label of this sample is uncertain.

The CDR3 reads CASSPRETQYF. Written as DNA, the CDR3 is TGTGCCAGCAGTCCGAGAGAGACCCAGTACTTC. The chain has TRBV6-2 or TRBV6-3 and TRBJ2-5; D uncertain. Germline CDR1 reads MNHEY; CDR2 reads SVGEGT. There are 11 residues in the CDR3. Trimming shortened V by 5 bases and J by 4 bases, and 5 bases separated the two germline ends.

The gene calls are TRBV30 and TRBJ2-5, with TRBD2 matching 14 bases. With V trimmed by 0 bases and J by 4 bases, 1 base remained unmatched. The CDR3 loop spans 15 amino acids. Per germline, CDR1 GTSNPN and CDR2 SVGIG (reference sequence). CDR3 in DNA: TGTGCCTGGAGTGTGGGACTAGCGGGAGCAGAGACCCAGTACTTC. Translated: CAWSVGLAGAETQYF.

The chain uses TRBV6-5 and TRBJ2-7; D gene unclear. Germline CDR1 and CDR2: MNHEY and SVGAGI. CDR3 length: 11 amino acids. The ends were cut back, 6 bases at V and 2 bases at J, with 5 bases in the middle. CDR3 coding DNA: TGTGCCAGCAGCCGAGCCTACGAGCAGTACTTC. It specifies CASSRAYEQYF.

For the CDR3, the DNA is TGCAGCGTTGACTCTAGTCGAGGAGCTGGGGAGCAGTTCTTC. Protein sequence: CSVDSSRGAGEQFF. The chain uses TRBV29-1 and TRBJ2-1; D not resolved. Germline CDR1 is SQVTM and CDR2 is ANQGSEA. Between the trimmed V and J ends, which lost 3 bases and 10 bases, there was a span of 19 bases. CDR3 size: 14 residues.

The chain is built from TRBV30 and TRBJ1-1; no clear D gene. V lost 5 bases and J 5 bases, leaving 15 bases between the germline ends. Germline values: CDR1 GTSNPN, CDR2 SVGIG (reference sequence). This CDR3 has 13 residues. CDR3 bases: TGTGCCTGGGAAGACGGCCGGGGAACTGAAGCTTTCTTT. It specifies CAWEDGRGTEAFF.

The chain recombines TRBV25-1 with TRBJ2-7; weak D call: TRBD1 (5 bases). There are 13 residues in the CDR3. In germline, CDR1 is MGHDK, CDR2 SYGVNS. V was shortened by 3 bases and J by 5 bases, with 11 bases between the two germline ends. Here the CDR3 reads CASSDHRYDEQYF. For the CDR3, the DNA is TGTGCCAGCAGTGATCACAGGTACGACGAGCAGTACTTC.

Here the CDR3 DNA reads TGTGCCAGCATGGAGGGGGCGCGGTGGCCGTACGAGCAGTACTTC. This codes for CASMEGARWPYEQYF. This rearrangement joins TRBV27 to TRBJ2-7; TRBD1 is a possible D gene (7 bases). The CDR3 covers 15 residues. Trimming took off 7 bases at V and 4 bases at J, with 20 bases between the two ends. Germline CDR1 reads MNHEY; CDR2 reads SMNVEV (reference sequence).

The V call is TRBV9, the J call TRBJ2-1; TRBD2 might be the D (5 bases). The CDR3 has 16 residues. Trimming pared 4 bases from V and 9 bases from J, leaving 23 bases between. CDR1 and CDR2 (germline): SGDLS, YYNGEE. The CDR3 reads CASSPKEGRVATEQFF. CDR3 sequence (DNA): TGTGCCAGCAGCCCAAAAGAGGGTCGGGTTGCTACTGAGCAGTTCTTC.

This rearrangement joins TRBV5-1 to TRBJ1-4; TRBD1 matches 9 bases. From germline, CDR1 is SGHRS and CDR2 YFSETQ. The CDR3 is 16 amino acids. The junction had 12 bases not matched to a gene; V was cut back by 4 bases and J by 8 bases. As DNA, the CDR3 is TGCGCCAGCAGCAGAGGGACAGGGCAGGTGTGGGAAAAACTGTTTTTT. Its protein product is CASSRGTGQVWEKLFF.

The chain carries TRBV14 and TRBJ1-1; unclear D gene. Germline CDR1 reads SGHDN; CDR2 reads FVKESK. Trimming cost V 0 bases and J 7 bases, with 12 bases left between them. This CDR3 contains 14 residues. DNA for the CDR3: TGTGCCAGCAGCCAAGAAGGAGGAGTCCATGAAGCTTTCTTT. Translated: CASSQEGGVHEAFF.

This sequence joins TRBV7-8 and TRBJ2-7, with 7 bases aligning to TRBD1. Germline V CDR1 and CDR2: SGHVS, FQNEAQ. CDR3 length: 13 amino acids. Here the CDR3 reads CASSLAWSQGVTV. CDR3 DNA sequence: TGTGCCAGCAGCTTAGCGTGGTCCCAGGGGGTTACGGTT.

In DNA, the CDR3 is TGTGCCAGCAGCCTAGGGCTAGCGGGAGCCGATGAGCAGTTCTTC. Residues: CASSLGLAGADEQFF. The chain links TRBV7-6 to TRBJ2-1, with 10 bases identical to TRBD2. The CDR3 totals 15 residues. Trimming cost V 5 bases and J 8 bases; bases outside gene matches: 9. Germline V CDR1 and CDR2: SGHVS, FNYEAQ. The full variable domain, its missing parts supplied by reference TRBV7-6 and TRBJ2-1, is GAGVSQSPRYKVTKRGQDVALRCDPISGHVSLYWYRQALGQGPEFLTYFNYEAQQDKSGLPNDRFSAERPEGSISTLTIQRTEQRDSAMYRCASSLGLAGADEQFFGPGTRLTVL.

The count of this clone is one. CDR3 sequence (DNA): TGCGCCAGCAGCCAAGTTAACAGGGGGTCCACTGAAGCTTTCTTT. Protein sequence: CASSQVNRGSTEAFF. The rearrangement links TRBV4-1 to TRBJ1-1; 8 bases match TRBD1. The CDR3 loop spans 15 amino acids. Looked up from germline, CDR1 is MGHRA and CDR2 is YSYEKL. V trimming: 1 base; J trimming: 4 bases; junction bases outside the gene matches: 5.

The chain couples TRBV7-4 to TRBJ2-2, with a tentative D call TRBD2 (5 bases). V gave up 4 bases and J gave up 5 bases, with 11 bases separating them. This CDR3 comprises 14 residues. From germline, CDR1 is SGHVT and CDR2 SQSDAQ. Here the CDR3 reads CASSSSQRTGELFF. DNA for the CDR3: TGTGCCAGCAGCTCATCACAGCGGACCGGGGAGCTGTTTTTT.

V is TRBV4-1 and J is TRBJ1-4; D ambiguous. Deletions cut 0 bases from V and 0 bases from J, with 5 bases between. There are 15 residues in the CDR3. Germline lookup yields CDR1 MGHRA and CDR2 YSYEKL. The CDR3 loop is CASSQERATNEKLFF. In DNA form, the CDR3 reads TGCGCCAGCAGCCAAGAGCGTGCAACTAATGAAAAACTGTTTTTT.

The genes are TRBV4-2 and TRBJ2-1; 8 bases map to TRBD2. The CDR3 spans 15 residues. In germline, CDR1 is LGHNA, CDR2 YNFKEQ. With V trimmed by 4 bases and J by 7 bases, 9 bases remained unmatched. This chain's CDR3 is CASSPSSGRVNEQFF. In DNA form, the CDR3 reads TGTGCCAGCAGCCCAAGTTCCGGGAGGGTAAATGAGCAGTTCTTC.

V usage is TRBV5-6 and J usage is TRBJ1-4; TRBD1 matches at 8 bases. The CDR3 sequence is 14 residues long. CDR1 and CDR2 from the germline V gene are SGHDT and YYEEEE. The J segment lost 7 bases and the V segment lost 0 bases, leaving 2 bases of the junction unmatched. CDR3 residues: CASSLAGGGEKLFF. For the CDR3, the DNA is TGTGCCAGCAGCTTGGCAGGGGGCGGTGAAAAACTGTTTTTT.

The rearrangement joins TRBV25-1 to TRBJ2-7; D not certain. The CDR3 has 14 amino acids. Germline values: CDR1 MGHDK, CDR2 SYGVNS. V shed 4 bases and J shed 0 bases, with 10 bases lying between them. The CDR3 protein is CASSVTRSSYEQYF. The CDR3 coding sequence is TGTGCCAGCAGTGTAACCCGCAGCTCCTACGAGCAGTACTTC.

The chain is built from TRBV27 and TRBJ2-7; possible D gene TRBD1, 5 bases. This CDR3 comprises 18 residues. The germline CDR1 and CDR2 sequences are MNHEY and SMNVEV (reference sequence). V lost 3 bases, J lost 0 bases, and 21 bases lay in between. The DNA of the CDR3 is TGTGCCAGCAGTTTCAGGCGCCCCACCAACAGGCACTCCTACGAGCAGTACTTC. Protein product: CASSFRRPTNRHSYEQYF.

This clone was detected a few times. The rearrangement links TRBV7-6 to TRBJ2-7; 7 nucleotides agree with TRBD2. J lost 3 bases, V lost 1 base, and 6 bases had no gene match. Germline CDR1 SGHVS, CDR2 FNYEAQ. The CDR3 loop spans 15 amino acids. The CDR3 coding sequence is TGTGCCAGCAGCTTAGGGTGGGAGGGCGTCTACGAGCAGTACTTC. This codes for CASSLGWEGVYEQYF.

The chain links TRBV20-1 to TRBJ1-5; D uncertain. This CDR3 comprises 13 residues. Trimming removed 3 bases from V and 1 base from J, with 7 bases in between. Germline V gives CDR1 DFQATT, CDR2 SNEGSKA (reference sequence). Written as DNA, the CDR3 is TGCAGTGCTAGTCGGTCCAGCAATCAGCCCCAGCATTTT. The encoded protein is CSASRSSNQPQHF.

The chain uses TRBV5-1 and TRBJ2-3, with D possibly being TRBD1 (6 bases). This CDR3 region has 16 residues. Germline V gives CDR1 SGHRS, CDR2 YFSETQ. V shed 0 bases and J shed 2 bases, with 13 bases lying between them. The CDR3 nucleotides are TGCGCCAGCAGCTTGGCCGTGACAGGAGTCACAGATACGCAGTATTTT. It yields the protein CASSLAVTGVTDTQYF.

The chain combines TRBV10-2 with TRBJ2-7; D might be TRBD1 (6 bases). The germline V and J ends were trimmed by 2 bases and 6 bases, with 11 bases remaining between them. Germline values: CDR1 WSHSY, CDR2 SAAADI. The CDR3 extends over 13 amino acids. In DNA, the CDR3 is TGCGCCAGCAGTGAGATGCCCAGGGGCGAGCAGTACTTC. Protein sequence: CASSEMPRGEQYF.

The chain uses TRBV24-1 and TRBJ2-2, with D possibly matching TRBD1 (6 bases). The germline V gene encodes CDR1 KGHDR and CDR2 SFDVKD. The V end was cut by 0 bases, the J end by 1 base, with 14 bases between. The CDR3 is 18 residues long. Here the CDR3 reads CATSDLPPGHGNTGELFF. In nucleotides, the CDR3 is TGTGCCACCAGTGATTTGCCTCCGGGACATGGGAACACCGGGGAGCTGTTTTTT.